The 6 T cell receptor beta chains listed next were all sequenced from one sample in a study of blood T cell repertoires in COVID-19. The data were produced by immunoSEQ multiplex PCR, yet TCRdb's version contains in-frame clones alone and is incomplete. This sample has some 380,000 clones, with roughly 88% found just once. The sequenced sample consisted of PBMCs or T cells enriched from blood (not recorded which). The receptors were gathered from a woman in her forties with acute COVID-19.

This chain joins TRBV5-4 and TRBJ2-5; the match to TRBD2 covers 10 bases. The CDR3 extends over 17 amino acids. Trimming took 3 bases from V and 1 from J; bases not matched to a gene: 9. CDR1 SGHNT and CDR2 YYREEE come from the germline V gene (reference sequence). In DNA, the CDR3 is TGTGCCAGCAGCTCAGGGACTAGCGCATATTCCCAAGAGACCCAGTACTTC. Translation: CASSSGTSAYSQETQYF. The whole variable domain, filled in from reference TRBV5-4 and TRBJ2-5, reads ETGVTQSPTHLIKTRGQQVTLRCSSQSGHNTVSWYQQALGQGPQFIFQYYREEENGRGNFPPRFSGLQFPNYSSELNVNALELDDSALYLCASSSGTSAYSQETQYFGPGTRLLVL.

The chain uses TRBV5-5 and TRBJ1-3; 12 bases line up with TRBD1. Germline CDR1 SGHKS, CDR2 YYEKEE (reference sequence). V shed 5 bases and J 0 bases; nucleotides not matched to a gene: 6. The CDR3 is made up of 17 amino acids. The CDR3 sequence is CASRPGTGGFSGNTIYF. The DNA of the CDR3 is TGTGCCAGCAGACCCGGGACAGGGGGCTTCTCTGGAAACACCATATATTTT. The whole variable domain, remainder taken from reference TRBV5-5 and TRBJ1-3, is DAGVTQSPTHLIKTRGQQVTLRCSPISGHKSVSWYQQVLGQGPQFIFQYYEKEERGRGNFPDRFSARQFPNYSSELNVNALLLGDSALYLCASRPGTGGFSGNTIYFGEGSWLTVV.

V and J are TRBV7-9 and TRBJ2-3; a possible D gene is TRBD2 (7 bases). Trimming took off 3 bases at V and 1 base at J, with 11 bases between the two ends. The V gene's germline CDR1 is SEHNR and CDR2 FQNEAQ (reference sequence). The CDR3 is 15 amino acids. CDR3 in DNA: TGTGCCAGCAGCTTTCGGGGGGCTGGCACAGATACGCAGTATTTT. Protein: CASSFRGAGTDTQYF.

The genes are TRBV10-3 and TRBJ1-2; D unresolved. V was cut by 5 bases and J by 5 bases, with 9 bases left in between. CDR1 is ENHRY, CDR2 SYGVKD, per germline. The CDR3 is made up of 12 amino acids. CDR3 DNA sequence: TGTGCCATCAGTCCTAACTCTTATGGCTACACCTTC. It yields the protein CAISPNSYGYTF.

The chain is built from TRBV9 and TRBJ2-2; D might be TRBD1 (6 bases). Germline loops: CDR1 SGDLS, CDR2 YYNGEE. The V gene lost 0 bases and the J gene lost 6 bases, with 12 bases spanning the gap. This CDR3 contains 15 residues. CDR3 loop: CASSVDSGAPGELFF. CDR3 nucleotides: TGTGCCAGCAGCGTAGATTCAGGGGCCCCCGGGGAGCTGTTTTTT.

CDR3: CASSSPSTGTYEQYF. The CDR3 nucleotides read TGTGCCAGCAGCTCTCCGTCAACGGGAACCTACGAGCAGTACTTC. The V and J genes are TRBV7-9 and TRBJ2-7; a possible D gene is TRBD2 (5 bases). The V and J ends lost 4 bases and 2 bases respectively, with 15 bases between them. The germline gives CDR1 SEHNR, CDR2 FQNEAQ (reference sequence). The CDR3 runs to 15 residues.